A single sample gave rise to the 30 T cell receptor beta chains below, sequenced in a study of blood T cell repertoires in COVID-19. The protocol was immunoSEQ multiplex PCR, while the TCRdb copy is restricted to in-frame clones and leaves out a portion. This sample has roughly 100,000 clones; 65% to 90% occur once, and the top ten carry 15% to 20%. Sequenced sample: peripheral blood. Receptors originate from a woman over 75 with active or convalescent COVID-19.

J is TRBJ2-3 and V is TRBV24-1; 9 bases fit TRBD1. CDR1 is KGHDR and CDR2 is SFDVKD in the germline V gene. CDR3 length: 15 residues. The V and J ends lost 3 bases and 4 bases, in that order; junction bases with no gene match: 4. The CDR3 DNA follows: TGTGCCACCAGTGATGAAACAGGGGGCGCAGATACGCAGTATTTT. Protein sequence: CATSDETGGADTQYF.

The rearrangement links TRBV19 to TRBJ2-4, with 7 positions matching TRBD2. The CDR3 runs 13 residues. Germline CDR1 reads LNHDA; CDR2 reads SQIVND (reference sequence). J gave up 8 bases and V 5 bases, and 6 bases lay outside the gene matches. The CDR3 DNA is TGTGCCAGTAGTTTCAGGGCGGGGGACATTCAGTACTTC. This codes for CASSFRAGDIQYF.

The chain links TRBV28 to TRBJ1-1, with 7 bases aligning to TRBD1. CDR1 and CDR2 from the germline V gene are MDHEN and SYDVKM. The length of the CDR3 is 16 residues. V dropped 2 bases and J dropped 4; count of bases not matched to a gene: 10. The CDR3 coding sequence is TGTGCCAGCAGTTTACCCCCGGGACAGTTGCCCACTGAAGCTTTCTTT. As protein: CASSLPPGQLPTEAFF.

V usage is TRBV3-1 (or the pseudogene TRBV3-2) and J usage is TRBJ2-2, with 7 bases aligning to TRBD1. The CDR3 length is 15 residues. In germline, CDR1 is LGHDT, CDR2 YNNKEL (reference sequence). With V trimmed by 5 bases and J by 0 bases, 3 bases remained unmatched. CDR3 protein: CASSEGQTNTGELFF. The CDR3 DNA reads as TGTGCCAGCAGCGAGGGACAGACGAACACCGGGGAGCTGTTTTTT.

The rearrangement joins TRBV19 to TRBJ1-2; TRBD1 matches 7 bases. Germline assignment: CDR1 LNHDA and CDR2 SQIVND (reference sequence). This CDR3 spans 13 amino acids. J lost 4 bases, V lost 3 bases, and 2 bases had no gene match. The CDR3 loop reads CASSIGQAYGYTF. DNA for the CDR3: TGTGCCAGTAGTATTGGACAGGCCTATGGCTACACCTTC.

The CDR3 sequence: CASTHGRSSYNSPLHF. DNA for the CDR3: TGTGCCAGCACCCATGGCCGGAGCTCCTATAATTCACCCCTCCACTTT. The chain recombines TRBV5-5 with TRBJ1-6, with no clear D. Deletions cut 6 bases from V and 0 bases from J, with 13 bases between. Per germline, CDR1 SGHKS and CDR2 YYEKEE (reference sequence). The CDR3 has 16 amino acids.

This chain uses TRBV19 with TRBJ2-5; a weak D match, TRBD1 (7 bases). Per the germline V gene, CDR1 is LNHDA and CDR2 is SQIVND (reference sequence). This CDR3 has 14 residues. V was clipped by 7 bases and J by 5 bases, with 17 bases between them. In nucleotides, the CDR3 is TGTGCCAGTACCGGAACACAGGGGAGGGAGACCCAGTACTTC. It codes for CASTGTQGRETQYF.

The gene calls are TRBV4-3 and TRBJ2-2; TRBD2 is a possible D gene (7 bases). The CDR3 spans 17 residues. From germline, CDR1 is LGHNA and CDR2 YSLEER. Trimming shortened V by 0 bases and J by 7 bases, and 18 bases separated the two germline ends. The CDR3 DNA follows: TGCGCCAGCAGCCAAGATCAAGTACGGGGGGCTGACGGGGAGCTGTTTTTT. This translates into CASSQDQVRGADGELFF.

J is TRBJ2-1 and V is TRBV4-2, with 13 nucleotides matching TRBD2. The CDR3 sequence is 16 residues long. The germline CDR1 and CDR2 sequences are LGHNA and YNFKEQ. V shed 1 base, J shed 10 bases, and the junction held 7 bases outside the gene matches. The CDR3 nucleotides read TGTGCCAGCAGCCAAGCCGGACTAGCGGGAGTAGGCGAGCAGTTCTTC. It encodes CASSQAGLAGVGEQFF.

This rearrangement joins TRBV7-9 to TRBJ1-2, with 7 bases aligning to TRBD1. The CDR3 is 17 residues long. Germline V lookup: CDR1 SEHNR, CDR2 FQNEAQ (reference sequence). J gave up 5 bases and V 3 bases, and 15 bases lay outside the gene matches. The CDR3 DNA reads TGTGCCAGCAGCTTTAGTAGGGAGACAGGGTATGTTTATGGCTACACCTTC. Its translation is CASSFSRETGYVYGYTF.

The CDR3 protein is CASSQTGDGGYTF. CDR3 sequence (DNA): TGTGCCAGCAGTCAGACAGGGGACGGAGGCTACACCTTC. The genes are TRBV6-2 or TRBV6-3 and TRBJ1-2, with TRBD1 identical over 8 bases. The CDR3 extends over 13 amino acids. Trimming took 5 bases from V and 8 from J; bases not matched to a gene: 7. The germline CDR1 and CDR2 sequences are MNHEY and SVGEGT.

The chain uses TRBV29-1 and TRBJ2-7; 9 bases map to TRBD1. The length of the CDR3 is 14 residues. Trimming at V came to 6 bases and at J to 3 bases, leaving 9 bases not matched to a gene. Germline V lookup: CDR1 SQVTM, CDR2 ANQGSEA. The CDR3 sequence: CSVGGQGSLYEQYF. CDR3 coding DNA: TGCAGCGTGGGGGGACAGGGATCACTCTACGAGCAGTACTTC.

This chain uses TRBV19 with TRBJ2-3; 13 positions match TRBD2. Germline lookup yields CDR1 LNHDA and CDR2 SQIVND (reference sequence). V gave up 4 bases and J gave up 5 bases; unmatched junction bases: 6. The CDR3 extends over 16 amino acids. CDR3 bases: TGTGCCAGTAGTACAAGGACTAGCGGGGGACGAGATACGCAGTATTTT. It encodes CASSTRTSGGRDTQYF.

The V and J genes are TRBV19 and TRBJ2-5; D is unclear. Germline V gene sequence: CDR1 LNHDA, CDR2 SQIVND (reference sequence). This CDR3 is built from 12 residues. Deletions cut 3 bases from V and 4 bases from J, with 6 bases between. The CDR3 reads CASSMRTETQYF. As DNA, the CDR3 is TGTGCCAGTAGTATGAGAACAGAGACCCAGTACTTC.

For this clone: Other DNA sequences in this sample translate to the same CDR3. The V gene is TRBV18, the J gene TRBJ1-5; 8 bases match TRBD1. The trim removed 3 bases at V and 2 bases at J, leaving 0 bases unmatched. This CDR3 comprises 14 residues. Germline loops: CDR1 KGHSH, CDR2 LQKENI. The CDR3 here is CASSPGQGNQPQHF. The CDR3 region has the DNA TGTGCCAGCTCACCGGGACAGGGCAATCAGCCCCAGCATTTT. The full variable domain, rest sourced from reference TRBV18 and TRBJ1-5, is NAGVMQNPRHLVRRRGQEARLRCSPMKGHSHVYWYRQLPEEGLKFMVYLQKENIIDESGMPKERFSAEFPKEGPSILRIQQVVRGDSAAYFCASSPGQGNQPQHFGDGTRLSIL.

The chain is built from TRBV4-1 and TRBJ2-5; 14 nucleotides agree with TRBD2. Germline trimming cut 1 base from V and 5 bases from J; bases unmatched to any gene: 9. The CDR3 length is 18 residues. Per germline, CDR1 MGHRA and CDR2 YSYEKL. CDR3 amino acids: CASSQGLAGGPRGETQYF. The CDR3 nucleotides are TGCGCCAGCAGCCAAGGACTAGCGGGAGGGCCGAGGGGGGAGACCCAGTACTTC.

This chain links TRBV19 with TRBJ1-4; possible D gene TRBD1, 5 bases. This CDR3 region has 12 residues. CDR1 is LNHDA and CDR2 is SQIVND in the germline V gene (reference sequence). The V gene lost 6 bases and the J gene lost 7 bases, with 9 bases spanning the gap. CDR3 bases: TGTGCCAGTAGAGTAAGGGGTGAAAAACTGTTTTTT. It codes for CASRVRGEKLFF.

The chain is built from TRBV6-2 or TRBV6-3 and TRBJ1-2; D is uncertain. V gave up 6 bases and J gave up 0 bases, with 20 bases separating them. The CDR3 loop spans 17 amino acids. Germline CDR1 reads MNHEY; CDR2 reads SVGEGT. CDR3 DNA sequence: TGTGCCAGCAGCCTTTTCGGGTATACCACTCCTAACTATGGCTACACCTTC. This codes for CASSLFGYTTPNYGYTF.

The chain combines TRBV6-5 with TRBJ2-6, with D perhaps matching TRBD1 (5 bases). This CDR3 comprises 15 residues. Trimming removed 4 bases from V and 1 base from J, with 8 bases in between. In germline, CDR1 is MNHEY, CDR2 SVGAGI. CDR3 nucleotide sequence: TGTGCCAGCAGTTCCCAGGGATCTGGGGCCAACGTCCTGACTTTC. This sequence encodes CASSSQGSGANVLTF.

As to this clone: Only one base separates this from a far larger clonotype, so it likely reflects a read error. The chain carries TRBV19 and TRBJ1-2; TRBD1 matches at 7 bases. The germline V gene has CDR1 LNHDA and CDR2 SQIVND (reference sequence). This CDR3 region has 16 residues. This CDR3 is CASCIVGGGFSRGYTF. DNA of the CDR3: TGTGCCAGTTGTATAGTTGGAGGGGGCTTTTCTCGGGGCTACACCTTC.

This chain connects TRBV28 to TRBJ2-3, with 8 bases that match TRBD2. J was trimmed by 5 bases and V by 2 bases; bases with no gene match: 6. This CDR3 is 15 amino acids long. CDR1 and CDR2 (germline): MDHEN, SYDVKM. CDR3 in amino acids: CASSLPGRVVDTQYF. The DNA of the CDR3 is TGTGCCAGCAGTTTACCCGGGAGGGTAGTAGATACGCAGTATTTT.

This chain uses TRBV6-2 or TRBV6-3 with TRBJ1-2; 10 positions match TRBD1. V lost 6 bases and J lost 6; bases outside the gene matches: 7. CDR3 length equals 14 residues. Germline CDR1 is MNHEY and CDR2 is SVGEGT. The CDR3 region is CASSPHGTGDGYTF. CDR3 bases: TGTGCCAGCAGCCCCCACGGGACAGGGGATGGCTACACCTTC.

The chain employs TRBV6-6 and TRBJ1-2; 7 bases map to TRBD1. Germline assignment: CDR1 MNHNY and CDR2 SVGAGI (reference sequence). This CDR3 is built from 14 residues. Germline trimming cut 5 bases from V and 1 base from J; bases unmatched to any gene: 4. The DNA for the CDR3 is TGTGCCAGCAGTCAGGGACAGAATAACTATGGCTACACCTTC. Protein product: CASSQGQNNYGYTF.

This chain connects TRBV29-1 to TRBJ2-1; maybe TRBD1 (6 bases). This CDR3 region has 15 residues. Trimming removed 5 bases from V and 8 bases from J, with 22 bases in between. Germline assignment: CDR1 SQVTM and CDR2 ANQGSEA. CDR3 sequence reads: CSVHGQSNLMDEQFF. The CDR3 DNA reads as TGCAGCGTTCATGGACAGAGTAACCTTATGGATGAGCAGTTCTTC.

This clone was observed a single time. This chain uses TRBV9 with TRBJ1-1; D might be TRBD1 (5 bases). Germline V gene lookup returns CDR1 SGDLS and CDR2 YYNGEE. The CDR3 extends over 16 amino acids. V was clipped by 4 bases and J by 1 base, with 17 bases between them. DNA for the CDR3: TGTGCCAGCAGCCCAGATGTGACAGCCACGAACACTGAAGCTTTCTTT. Its protein product is CASSPDVTATNTEAFF. Together with reference TRBV9 and TRBJ1-1, the CDR3 gives the full variable domain: DSGVTQTPKHLITATGQRVTLRCSPRSGDLSVYWYQQSLDQGLQFLIQYYNGEERAKGNILERFSAQQFPDLHSELNLSSLELGDSALYFCASSPDVTATNTEAFFGQGTRLTVV.

The DNA for the CDR3 is TGTGCCAGCAGCCGCGGGACCTCGGGACTAGGTGAAAAACTGTTTTTT. Amino acids: CASSRGTSGLGEKLFF. The chain couples TRBV5-8 to TRBJ1-4; weak D call: TRBD1 (5 bases). Germline CDR1 reads SGHTS; CDR2 reads YDEGEE. This CDR3 is built from 16 residues. Deletions cut 4 bases from V and 7 bases from J, with 20 bases between.

The V and J genes are TRBV6-5 and TRBJ2-5, with 11 bases matching TRBD2. The germline gives CDR1 MNHEY, CDR2 SVGAGI. V lost 9 bases to trimming and J lost 6 bases; unmatched junction nucleotides: 9. The CDR3 has 14 amino acids. CDR3 protein: CARVAGGPVKTQYF. The DNA of the CDR3 is TGTGCCAGAGTAGCGGGGGGGCCCGTAAAGACCCAGTACTTC.

DNA for the CDR3: TGCAGCGTTGTAGGGGGCGCGTTCACTGAAGCTTTCTTT. This encodes CSVVGGAFTEAFF. V is TRBV29-1 and J is TRBJ1-1, with TRBD1 matching 7 bases. CDR3 length: 13 residues. The V and J ends lost 4 bases and 4 bases, in that order; junction bases with no gene match: 6. CDR1 and CDR2 from the germline V gene are SQVTM and ANQGSEA.

The CDR3 nucleotides read TGCAGTGCTTTCGGGAACACTGAAGCTTTCTTT. Translating it yields CSAFGNTEAFF. V usage is TRBV20-1 and J usage is TRBJ1-1; D call uncertain. Trimming removed 5 bases from V and 1 base from J, with 5 bases in between. The germline CDR1 and CDR2 sequences are DFQATT and SNEGSKA (reference sequence). The CDR3 runs 11 residues.

The genes are TRBV18 and TRBJ2-5, with TRBD2 as a possible D gene (6 bases). The CDR3 has 14 amino acids. Germline CDR1 and CDR2: KGHSH and LQKENI. V was pared by 3 bases and J by 9 bases, with 17 bases between. CDR3 coding DNA: TGTGCCAGCTCACCGGATCCCCGGTGGGGGGCCCAGTACTTC. It is translated as CASSPDPRWGAQYF. The variable domain in full, with the rest retrieved from reference TRBV18 and TRBJ2-5, is NAGVMQNPRHLVRRRGQEARLRCSPMKGHSHVYWYRQLPEEGLKFMVYLQKENIIDESGMPKERFSAEFPKEGPSILRIQQVVRGDSAAYFCASSPDPRWGAQYFGPGTRLLVL.